This T cell receptor beta chain is from a study of PD-1 blockade in classical Hodgkin lymphoma. Worth noting for this clone: Its antigen is unknown.

Method: immunoSEQ multiplex PCR; TCRdb's copy keeps in-frame clones and lacks some. The sample holds tens of thousands of clones, approximately 66% seen once. V was pared by 5 bases and J by 2 bases, with 7 bases of the junction left unmatched. The germline CDR1 and CDR2 sequences are LNHDA and SQIVND (reference sequence). The CDR3 consists of 16 residues. Relapse after autologous stem cell transplantation occurred in every patient, and brentuximab vedotin exposure varied. General study findings and limits: CD4+ but not CD8+ TCR diversity rose significantly by C4D1.

This sequence was found in a human donor with classical Hodgkin lymphoma. The chain uses TRBV19 and TRBJ2-4, with 9 bases identical to TRBD2. Material: peripheral blood mononuclear cells (PBMCs), obtained before the second cycle of nivolumab. Here the CDR3 reads CASSPRTSDPKNIQYF. CDR3 sequence (DNA): TGTGCCAGTAGTCCCCGGACTAGCGATCCCAAAAACATTCAGTACTTC.